This T cell receptor beta chain was sequenced for a study of control samples from healthy donors and cancer patients. The CDR3 is made up of 13 amino acids. The V end was cut by 5 bases, the J end by 0 bases, with 8 bases between. Germline CDR1 and CDR2: SGHTA and FQGTGA. The protocol was immunoSEQ multiplex PCR, while the TCRdb copy is restricted to in-frame clones and leaves out a portion. The sample contains 150,000 to 200,000 clones, around 91% of which appear only once. The rearrangement uses TRBV7-3 and TRBJ2-7; D ambiguous. The sequence derives from a woman in her 30s in good health. What was sequenced was blood. The CDR3 bases are TGTGCCAGCAGCCCGGGCAACTCCTACGAGCAGTACTTC. Its translation is CASSPGNSYEQYF.